These 31 T cell receptor beta chains share one sample of origin, sequenced in a study of regulatory T cells in long-lasting Graves disease. For TCR beta, libraries came from iRepertoire HTBI primers and Arm-PCR of CDR3 regions. TCRdb re-analysed the multiplex PCR reads in MiXCR, keeping a single row per CDR3 protein. This table has almost 450,000 distinct CDR3 sequences, roughly 15% appearing once. Time point defined: newly diagnosed GD, antithyroid drugs for less than 3 months. The authors made the TCR library using RNA they extracted from PBMCs. The same data also contributed to another study, on T cells in Graves' hyperthyroidism and ophthalmopathy.

The sample in question was peripheral blood mononuclear cells (PBMCs), obtained at new diagnosis, from a patient treated with antithyroid drugs. Receptor source: a woman aged 25 to 39 with Graves disease.

This clonotype was found many times. The J gene is TRBJ2-7, the V gene TRBV5-1; a weak D match, TRBD2 (6 bases). V lost 0 bases to trimming and J lost 2 bases, with 18 bases between them. The CDR3 has 17 amino acids. Looked up from germline, CDR1 is SGHRS and CDR2 is YFSETQ. DNA for the CDR3: TGCGCCAGCAGCTTGGGCTTGGGGGGAGGATCCCCCTACGAGCAGTACTTC. Amino acid sequence: CASSLGLGGGSPYEQYF.

V and J are TRBV7-2 and TRBJ2-6; possibly TRBD1 for D (5 bases). Trimming took off 3 bases at V and 4 bases at J, with 7 bases between the two ends. Per germline, CDR1 SGHTA and CDR2 FQGNSA. CDR3 length equals 14 residues. Here the CDR3 reads CASSLDTGANVLTF. In DNA, the CDR3 is TGTGCCAGCAGCTTGGACACAGGGGCCAACGTCCTGACTTTC.

The rearrangement joins TRBV9 to TRBJ1-5; D call uncertain. This CDR3 has 14 residues. Per germline, CDR1 SGDLS and CDR2 YYNGEE. Trimming removed 0 bases at V and 6 bases at J, with 10 bases between. CDR3 coding DNA: TGTGCCAGCAGCGTAGGGGGAGGAGGTCAGCCCCAGCATTTT. It codes for CASSVGGGGQPQHF.

This clonotype was seen at least ten times. The chain has TRBV6-2 or TRBV6-3 and TRBJ1-5; 7 positions match TRBD1. Germline V lookup: CDR1 MNHEY, CDR2 SVGEGT. The CDR3 length is 12 residues. The J segment lost 9 bases and the V segment lost 7 bases, leaving 6 bases of the junction unmatched. The CDR3 region is CASTSTGSPQHF. The CDR3 nucleotides read TGTGCCAGCACTTCGACAGGGTCGCCCCAGCATTTT.

In regard to this clonotype: This may arise from a read error, as a much more abundant clone is one base away. The rearrangement links TRBV15 to TRBJ2-1, with 12 positions matching TRBD2. Germline V lookup: CDR1 LNHNV, CDR2 YYDKDF (reference sequence). CDR3 size: 18 residues. The CDR3 loop is CATSRDPRPSGRDTEQSF. CDR3 coding DNA: TGTGCCACCAGCAGAGACCCGAGGCCTAGCGGGAGGGATACTGAGCAGTCCTTC.

This clonotype was found many times. V gene TRBV28 combines with J gene TRBJ1-2; D gene unclear. The CDR3 consists of 14 residues. The V end lost 3 bases, the J end lost 2 bases, and 10 bases lay between the germline ends. Germline CDR1 and CDR2: MDHEN and SYDVKM. The CDR3 reads CASSFEGNNYGYTF. DNA for the CDR3: TGTGCCAGCAGTTTTGAAGGGAACAACTATGGCTACACCTTC.

This chain links TRBV7-9 with TRBJ2-1; 9 nucleotides agree with TRBD2. Trimming cost V 5 bases and J 7 bases; bases outside gene matches: 18. CDR1 is SEHNR, CDR2 FQNEAQ, per germline (reference sequence). CDR3 size: 18 residues. In DNA form, the CDR3 reads TGTGCCAGCAGCCCGCTGTCGTTTTGGCGGGAGGGTAAGAATGAGCAGTTCTTC. Translation gives CASSPLSFWREGKNEQFF.

This rearrangement joins TRBV7-9 to TRBJ1-1; D not resolved. This CDR3 is 12 amino acids long. Germline V gene data show CDR1 as SEHNR and CDR2 as FQNEAQ (reference sequence). Deletions cut 5 bases from V and 10 bases from J, with 14 bases between. The DNA for the CDR3 is TGTGCCAGCAGCATCCCCAACGGAGGAGCTTTCTTT. It translates to CASSIPNGGAFF.

Many counts were recorded for this clonotype. The J gene is TRBJ2-3, the V gene TRBV4-1, with no clear D. The DNA end lines up better with TRBJ1-1; the J call may be wrong. In germline, CDR1 is MGHRA, CDR2 YSYEKL. The CDR3 spans 13 residues. Here the CDR3 reads CASSPRDPFGAFF. The CDR3, as DNA: TGCGCCAGCAGCCCACGAGACCCCTTCGGCGCTTTCTTT.

In the case of this clonotype: A much larger clone lies one base from this, so it may be a read error. This chain uses TRBV24-1 with TRBJ2-3; 7 nucleotides line up with TRBD2. Matching the DNA end better, TRBJ2-7 makes the J call doubtful. In germline, CDR1 is KGHDR, CDR2 SFDVKD. This CDR3 comprises 15 residues. CDR3 nucleotide sequence: TGTGCCACCAGTGATGGCGGGAGTCCCTACAATGAGCAGTACTTC. Its translation is CATSDGGSPYNEQYF.

This clonotype occurred many times. This chain uses TRBV7-8 with TRBJ2-1; D might be TRBD1 (5 bases). This CDR3 has 18 amino acids. The V gene lost 5 bases and the J gene lost 7 bases, with 27 bases spanning the gap. From germline, CDR1 is SGHVS and CDR2 FQNEAQ. Written as DNA, the CDR3 is TGTGCCAGCAGCCCGGCGTGGGGCGGACAATTGCCTGTTAATGAGCAGTTCTTC. It encodes CASSPAWGGQLPVNEQFF.

The rearrangement uses TRBV28 and TRBJ2-7; D may be TRBD1 (5 bases). The V end lost 5 bases, the J end lost 2 bases, and 13 bases lay between the germline ends. The germline gives CDR1 MDHEN, CDR2 SYDVKM. There are 14 residues in the CDR3. The CDR3 DNA sequence: TGTGCCAGCAGTGCCCCCGCAGGGCCCTACGAGCAGTACTTC. Its protein is CASSAPAGPYEQYF.

This clonotype was recorded many times. V is TRBV7-2 and J is TRBJ2-7; 8 bases agree with TRBD2. Trimming at V came to 3 bases and at J to 1 base, leaving 5 bases not matched to a gene. Germline V gene sequence: CDR1 SGHTA, CDR2 FQGNSA. There are 15 residues in the CDR3. The CDR3 sequence: CASSFAGGGSYEQYF. The CDR3 DNA reads as TGTGCCAGCAGCTTTGCCGGGGGGGGGTCCTACGAGCAGTACTTC.

This clonotype occurred many times. V gene TRBV7-9 combines with J gene TRBJ1-4; possible D gene TRBD1, 5 bases. Trimming left V 8 bases short and J 8 bases short, with 15 bases between. The germline V gene has CDR1 SEHNR and CDR2 FQNEAQ (reference sequence). The CDR3 has 13 amino acids. The CDR3 DNA reads as TGTGCCAGCGTTGGCCAGGGAAACGAAAAACTGTTTTTT. Its protein product is CASVGQGNEKLFF. Based on the CDR3 plus reference TRBV7-9 and TRBJ1-4, the full variable domain is DTGVSQNPRHKITKRGQNVTFRCDPISEHNRLYWYRQTLGQGPEFLTYFQNEAQLEKSRLLSDRFSAERPKGSFSTLEIQRTEQGDSAMYLCASVGQGNEKLFFGSGTQLSVL.

Remarks on this clonotype: This may be a read error, as it is one base from a much larger clone. This chain uses TRBV7-9 with TRBJ2-2, with TRBD2 as a possible D gene (5 bases). The CDR3 consists of 15 residues. Germline V gene data show CDR1 as SEHNR and CDR2 as FQNEAQ (reference sequence). Between the trimmed V and J ends, which lost 0 bases and 3 bases, there was a span of 8 bases. The CDR3 DNA sequence: TGTGCCAGCAGCTTAGCGAGGCGGGACACCGGGGAGCTGTTTTTT. Residues: CASSLARRDTGELFF.

As to this clonotype: Just one base apart from a much larger clone, this may be a read error. The chain recombines TRBV28 with TRBJ2-2, with D perhaps matching TRBD1 or TRBD2 (5 bases each). Trimming shortened V by 4 bases and J by 9 bases, and 18 bases separated the two germline ends. The CDR3 spans 15 residues. Germline V gene sequence: CDR1 MDHEN, CDR2 SYDVKM. CDR3 protein: CASSSVGTCSWELFF. The CDR3, as DNA: TGTGCCAGCAGTTCCGTCGGGACCTGTTCTTGGGAGCTGTTTTTT.

This clonotype was found many times. V is TRBV6-5 and J is TRBJ2-7, with 7 bases aligning to TRBD1. V lost 2 bases, J lost 2 bases, and 9 bases stayed unmatched. Per germline, CDR1 MNHEY and CDR2 SVGAGI. This CDR3 has 16 amino acids. CDR3 nucleotides: TGTGCCAGCAGTTACGTCGAGGGGGCGCTACCCTACGAGCAGTACTTC. This sequence encodes CASSYVEGALPYEQYF.

The genes are TRBV27 and TRBJ1-2; TRBD1 matches 7 bases. Germline values: CDR1 MNHEY, CDR2 SMNVEV (reference sequence). This CDR3 is built from 13 residues. V was pared by 8 bases and J by 8 bases, with 11 bases of the junction left unmatched. The CDR3 DNA is TGTGCCAGCGGCTCCCGGACAGGCGGAGGCTACACCTTC. This codes for CASGSRTGGGYTF.

Only a few counts were recorded for this clonotype. V usage is TRBV29-1 and J usage is TRBJ2-7, with 7 bases aligning to TRBD2. In germline, CDR1 is SQVTM, CDR2 ANQGSEA. The CDR3 runs 13 residues. V shed 4 bases and J 2 bases; nucleotides not matched to a gene: 5. CDR3 loop: CSVGGLGPYEQYF. The CDR3 coding sequence is TGCAGCGTTGGTGGACTAGGTCCCTACGAGCAGTACTTC.

This clonotype showed up many times. V is TRBV28 and J is TRBJ1-1; perhaps TRBD1 as D (6 bases). The CDR3 extends over 16 amino acids. The V end lost 2 bases, the J end lost 1 base, and 14 bases lay between the germline ends. CDR1 MDHEN and CDR2 SYDVKM come from the germline V gene. The CDR3 loop reads CASSLRPGQTNTEAFF. In DNA form, the CDR3 reads TGTGCCAGCAGTTTAAGGCCCGGACAGACGAACACTGAAGCTTTCTTT.

The sample holds a few counts of this clonotype. This chain connects TRBV10-3 to TRBJ2-2; 10 bases fit TRBD1. Looked up from germline, CDR1 is ENHRY and CDR2 is SYGVKD. The V segment lost 7 bases and the J segment 0 bases; nucleotides outside the gene matches: 8. The CDR3 has 17 residues. As DNA, the CDR3 is TGTGCCATCACGCGACAGGGGGCTATTACGAACACCGGGGAGCTGTTTTTT. Its protein is CAITRQGAITNTGELFF.

The chain combines TRBV10-2 with TRBJ2-1; 8 nucleotides agree with TRBD1. J gave up 9 bases and V 2 bases, and 9 bases lay outside the gene matches. The germline CDR1 and CDR2 sequences are WSHSY and SAAADI. This CDR3 comprises 15 residues. The CDR3 DNA reads as TGCGCCAGCAGTGAGATTGCAGGGGGCAAGGTTGAGCAGTTCTTC. Translation: CASSEIAGGKVEQFF.

The CDR3 reads CASSYSILSGANVLTF. The CDR3 DNA reads TGTGCCAGCAGTTACTCGATCCTATCCGGGGCCAACGTCCTGACTTTC. This rearrangement joins TRBV6-5 to TRBJ2-6, with D unclear. The germline gives CDR1 MNHEY, CDR2 SVGAGI. Trimming took 0 bases from V and 4 from J, leaving 10 bases between them. CDR3 length: 16 residues.

This clonotype showed up just a few times. This chain uses TRBV19 with TRBJ2-1, with 7 bases aligning to TRBD1. The CDR3 is made up of 16 amino acids. Germline V CDR1 and CDR2: LNHDA, SQIVND (reference sequence). Losses at the gene ends were 6 bases for V and 5 bases for J; bases not matched to a gene: 13. The CDR3 region has the DNA TGTGCCAGTAGCCTACGACAGGGTTGGGTGGACAATGAGCAGTTCTTC. Protein product: CASSLRQGWVDNEQFF.

This clonotype was recorded at least ten times. The chain joins TRBV11-2 to TRBJ2-1, with TRBD2 as a possible D gene (6 bases). Germline CDR1 reads SGHAT; CDR2 reads FQNNGV. The V end lost 7 bases, the J end lost 6 bases, and 19 bases lay between the germline ends. The CDR3 runs 15 residues. The CDR3 loop is CASTPRAAGFNEQFF. CDR3 nucleotides: TGTGCCAGCACCCCCCGGGCAGCGGGTTTCAATGAGCAGTTCTTC.

This clonotype showed up just a few times. V usage is TRBV15 and J usage is TRBJ2-4; 7 bases are shared with TRBD2. Germline assignment: CDR1 LNHNV and CDR2 YYDKDF (reference sequence). Germline trimming cut 3 bases from V and 0 bases from J; bases unmatched to any gene: 8. The CDR3 length is 17 residues. The CDR3 spells CATSRGGTMLAKNIQYF. The CDR3 DNA reads TGTGCCACCAGCAGGGGGGGGACTATGCTAGCCAAAAACATTCAGTACTTC.

There are many counts of this clonotype. This chain links TRBV20-1 with TRBJ2-3; 14 bases match TRBD2. Unmatched junction bases numbered 12, after V lost 0 bases and J lost 4 bases. Germline V gene lookup returns CDR1 DFQATT and CDR2 SNEGSKA (reference sequence). The CDR3 extends over 19 amino acids. CDR3 bases: TGCAGTGCTAGAGATCCCAGACTAGCGGGAGGGAATATGGCAGATACGCAGTATTTT. Residues: CSARDPRLAGGNMADTQYF.

With regard to this clonotype: A read error may explain this, as a much larger clone is one base away. The chain links TRBV29-1 to TRBJ2-7, with D tentatively TRBD1 (6 bases). This CDR3 comprises 14 residues. V lost 4 bases and J 1 base, leaving 14 bases between the germline ends. CDR1 and CDR2 (germline): SQVTM, ANQGSEA. Written as DNA, the CDR3 is TGCAGCGTTGCGATCGGGACACCTTCCTACGAGCAGTACTTC. This codes for CSVAIGTPSYEQYF.

The chain has TRBV14 and TRBJ2-1; D perhaps matches TRBD2 (7 bases). Per the germline V gene, CDR1 is SGHDN and CDR2 is FVKESK. The germline V and J ends were trimmed by 4 bases and 3 bases, with 16 bases remaining between them. The CDR3 extends over 16 amino acids. The CDR3 sequence: CASSRDGRGLYNEQFF. CDR3 nucleotide sequence: TGTGCCAGCAGCCGGGATGGGCGGGGGCTCTACAATGAGCAGTTCTTC.

A word on this clonotype: Germline is not matched at one junction end, which may reflect a read error. The chain couples TRBV11-2 to TRBJ1-1; D is perhaps TRBD1 (5 bases). Per germline, CDR1 SGHAT and CDR2 FQNNGV. The CDR3 has 13 amino acids. The CDR3: CASSLSGNTEACF. CDR3 bases: TGTGCCAGCAGCTTATCAGGGAACACTGAAGCTTGCTTT.

This clonotype came up many times. V is TRBV12-3 or TRBV12-4 and J is TRBJ2-1; 14 nucleotides match TRBD2. The junction had 8 bases not matched to a gene; V was cut back by 6 bases and J by 10 bases. The CDR3 sequence is 15 residues long. CDR3 coding DNA: TGTGCCAGCAGGAAACCGGGACTAGCGGGGGCAGAGCAGTTCTTC. Translation gives CASRKPGLAGAEQFF.